These T cell receptor beta chains were read from a single sample in a study of PD-1 blockade in mismatch repair-deficient tumors. Assay: immunoSEQ multiplex PCR; the TCRdb copy retains only in-frame clones and omits some. The sample shows some 66,000 clones, around 88% of them seen only once. Material: peripheral blood, obtained 52 weeks after starting pembrolizumab. Receptors were obtained from an adult with mismatch repair-deficient cancer. The CDR3 runs from the conserved cysteine through the conserved F or W. Each record gives: clone size, J gene, V gene, D gene, CDR3 DNA, CDR3 protein. The D gene is left open where the match is weak. The listing skips clone size in some rows; elsewhere it reads once, few, many or a size class.

-,TRBJ2-1,TRBV11-3,-,TGTGCCAGCAGCTTAGGGGCGAGCTCCTACAATGAGCAGTTCTTC,CASSLGASSYNEQFF
-,TRBJ2-7,TRBV11-1,TRBD2,TGTGCCAGCAGCCATCCGGGACTAGCGGGAACCCGATACGAGCAGTACTTC,CASSHPGLAGTRYEQYF
-,TRBJ2-5,TRBV28,-,TGTGCCAGCAGTTTGGGGGCTTCCAGAGAGACCCAGTACTTC,CASSLGASRETQYF
-,TRBJ2-7,TRBV29-1,-,TGCAGCGTTGAAGCCGGGACCCCTTACGAGCAGTACTTC,CSVEAGTPYEQYF
-,TRBJ2-7,TRBV27,TRBD1,TGTGCCAGCAGAAACGGACAGGGGCGGGCCTACGAGCAGTACTTC,CASRNGQGRAYEQYF
-,TRBJ2-7,TRBV9,-,TGTGCCAGCAGCCGGCGGGGTTCGGACGAGCAGTACTTC,CASSRRGSDEQYF
-,TRBJ2-7,TRBV28,-,TGTGCCAGCAGCACTTGGGAGACGGGAGAAACCGGTTCCTACGAGCAGTACTTC,CASSTWETGETGSYEQYF
-,TRBJ2-5,TRBV7-9,-,TGTGCCAGCAGCTTGCAGGGTTATGGAGAGACCCAGTACTTC,CASSLQGYGETQYF
-,TRBJ1-1,TRBV5-1,TRBD1,TGCGCCAGCAGCGTTGGACAGGGACCTGAAGCTTTCTTT,CASSVGQGPEAFF
few,TRBJ2-6,TRBV5-5,-,TGTGCCAGCAGCCGGGGCAGGGTCGGGGCCAACGTCCTGACTTTC,CASSRGRVGANVLTF
-,TRBJ2-7,TRBV7-2,TRBD2,TGTGCCAGCAGCGAGCTAGCGGGGGGAGCCTACGAGCAGTACTTC,CASSELAGGAYEQYF
-,TRBJ2-5,TRBV6-6,-,TGTGCCAGCAGTTACTCCGACGGTACGGAAGAGACCCAGTACTTC,CASSYSDGTEETQYF
-,TRBJ2-1,TRBV4-3,-,TGCGCCAGCAGCCAGTCGGGGAACTCCTACAATGAGCAGTTCTTC,CASSQSGNSYNEQFF
-,TRBJ2-1,TRBV7-9,-,TGTGCCAGCAGCTTATTAGTACGGGGAGCGGCGGACTTTGAGCAGTTCTTC,CASSLLVRGAADFEQFF
-,TRBJ2-1,TRBV19,-,TGTGCCAGTAGTATAGGGCAGCGAGGTGAGCAGTTCTTC,CASSIGQRGEQFF
-,TRBJ2-5,TRBV29-1,-,TGCAGCGTTGAGGGACACCGGTACCAAGAGACCCAGTACTTC,CSVEGHRYQETQYF
few,TRBJ2-7,TRBV9,-,TGTGCCAGCAGTGAGGACAACTACGAGCAGTACTTC,CASSEDNYEQYF
-,TRBJ2-7,TRBV19,TRBD1,TGTGCCAGTAGTGAGGGGACAGCAAGCTCCTACGAGCAGTACTTC,CASSEGTASSYEQYF
few,TRBJ2-2,TRBV7-9,-,TGTGCCAGCAGCTCCACGACGGGAGATACAATTCCCGGGGAGCTGTTTTTT,CASSSTTGDTIPGELFF
-,TRBJ2-7,TRBV19,-,TGTGCCAGTAGTATTCTTAGGGGGGGCGCCTCCTACGAGCAGTACTTC,CASSILRGGASYEQYF
-,TRBJ2-5,TRBV7-9,TRBD1,TGTGCCAGCAGCACCCGGGTGGGTCCAGGGGGCCCGTACCAAGAGACCCAGTACTTC,CASSTRVGPGGPYQETQYF
-,TRBJ2-2,TRBV5-1,TRBD2,TGCGCCAGCAGTCCTAAGTGGAGAAGCGGGAGTGCCGGGGAGCTGTTTTTT,CASSPKWRSGSAGELFF
-,TRBJ2-7,TRBV15,-,TGTGCCACCAGCAGAGATCGTCGAGGGTACGAGCAGTACTTC,CATSRDRRGYEQYF
-,TRBJ2-7,TRBV11-2,TRBD2,TGTGCCAGCAGCTTAGATAGCGGGAGTTTAACCTACGAGCAGTACTTC,CASSLDSGSLTYEQYF
-,TRBJ2-5,TRBV19,TRBD2,TGTGCCAGTAGTATGACTAGCGGGAGGGCCTGGCAAGAGACCCAGTACTTC,CASSMTSGRAWQETQYF
once,TRBJ1-5,TRBV28,-,TGTGCCAGCAGTTTAATCCCAGGGCGCCAGCCCCAGCATTTT,CASSLIPGRQPQHF
once,TRBJ2-7,TRBV9,-,TGTGCCAGCAGCGTAGCGGACGGCAACGAGCAGTACTTC,CASSVADGNEQYF
-,TRBJ2-1,TRBV4-2,TRBD2,TGTGCCAGCAGCCAACCCCTAGCGGGAGATCTAAATGAGCAGTTCTTC,CASSQPLAGDLNEQFF
-,TRBJ2-6,TRBV9,-,TGTGCCAGCAGCACTTATGGGGCCTCTGGGGCCAACGTCCTGACTTTC,CASSTYGASGANVLTF
-,TRBJ2-1,TRBV9,TRBD2,TGTGCCAGCAGCGTAGGTGCGGGAGGGTACAATGAGCAGTTCTTC,CASSVGAGGYNEQFF
-,TRBJ1-1,TRBV29-1,-,TGCAGCGTTGTCGGCAATTCCGCTTTCTTT,CSVVGNSAFF
-,TRBJ2-3,TRBV25-1,-,TGTGCCAGCAGTGTACGATCTGGAACAGATACGCAGTATTTT,CASSVRSGTDTQYF
-,TRBJ2-7,TRBV5-4,-,TGTGCCAGCAGCTTGCGAGGGGGGACCTACGAGCAGTACTTC,CASSLRGGTYEQYF
-,TRBJ1-1,TRBV27,-,TGTGCCAGCAGTTCGACGGTTAACACTGAAGCTTTCTTT,CASSSTVNTEAFF
once,TRBJ2-2,TRBV29-1,TRBD2,TGCAGCGTTGAAGCGGGAGGGAACACCGGGGAGCTGTTTTTT,CSVEAGGNTGELFF
-,TRBJ1-1,TRBV2,-,TGTGCCAGCAGTGAGGCCTGGACGGCCCGAACTGAAGCTTTCTTT,CASSEAWTARTEAFF
-,TRBJ2-7,TRBV27,-,TGTGCCAGCAGTTGGGAGACAGGCTACGAGCAGTACTTC,CASSWETGYEQYF
-,TRBJ1-1,TRBV27,-,TGTGCCAGCAGTTTATCGACGGTGAACACTGAAGCTTTCTTT,CASSLSTVNTEAFF
-,TRBJ2-7,TRBV11-2,-,TGTGCCAGCAGCTTAGAGTACACGGGTTACGAGCAGTACTTC,CASSLEYTGYEQYF
-,TRBJ1-2,TRBV6-5,-,TGTGCCAGCAGCAGACTCATGAGTGCCTATGGCTACACCTTC,CASSRLMSAYGYTF
-,TRBJ2-7,TRBV7-8,-,TGTGCCAGCAGCTTAAAAGGGCCGGTAATATACGAGCAGTACTTC,CASSLKGPVIYEQYF